Listed below are T cell receptor beta chains from one sample, sequenced in a study of T cells in Graves' hyperthyroidism and ophthalmopathy. TCRdb re-called the multiplex PCR reads through MiXCR, storing one row per CDR3 protein. The table records 350,000 to 500,000 distinct CDR3 sequences, about an eighth of them present only once. Sequencing input: blood. These receptors were collected from a woman aged 18-30 years with Graves' hyperthyroidism. Both conserved end residues are part of each CDR3. Clone size, where shown, is once, few, many, or a class for clones that have expanded.

>TRBJ2-1|many|TRBV5-1
CASKTTSGRGNEQFF
>TRBJ1-5|few|TRBV20-1
CSADRDRGHQPQHF
>TRBJ1-6|-|TRBV6-1
CASTNQIGQSSYNSPLHF
>TRBJ1-5|few|TRBV28
CASSLDRGTQPQHF
>TRBJ1-2|-|TRBV6-6
CASSYSKLAGETYGYTF
>TRBJ2-4|many|TRBV7-9
CASSLGSGRSQYF
>TRBJ2-4|many|TRBV30
CAWSFQIRENIQYF
>TRBJ2-7|many|TRBV3-1
CASSQAAGGPLEQYF
>TRBJ1-1|many|TRBV19
CASRGQGARTEAFF
>TRBJ1-5|many|TRBV7-2
CASSYGRSQGPQHF
>TRBJ2-3|many|TRBV18
CASSAALRTDTQYF
>TRBJ2-2|many|TRBV4-1
CASSQLDRDTGELFF
>TRBJ1-6|-|TRBV6-2/TRBV6-3
CASSYSTGQVNSPLHF
>TRBJ2-3|many|TRBV28
CASSLAVAGGTDTQYF
>TRBJ2-5|many|TRBV12-3/TRBV12-4
CASSFKDLAVFQETQYF
>TRBJ1-5|many|TRBV12-5
CASGSGQPNQPQHF
>TRBJ2-3|many|TRBV20-1
CSARAKLAGAADTQYF
>TRBJ2-5|many|TRBV6-1
CASRGPPGQGGETQYF
>TRBJ1-2|-|TRBV6-1
CASRNPGGGYGYTF
>TRBJ1-5|many|TRBV2
CASSVDSNQPQHF
>TRBJ2-1|many|TRBV20-1
CSARGTSGGGNEQFF
>TRBJ1-5|many|TRBV29-1
CSVERGPRRGNQPQHF